The entry below describes one T cell receptor (beta chain). The antigen is unknown. Sequencing of TCR beta drew on CD8+ and CD4+ T cells from blood. The multiple sclerosis controls, all treatment-naive patients, had relapsing-remitting disease that was stable or active. A quantity of about 0.5 to 1 ug RNA underwent reverse transcription using random hexamers. TCRdb passed the immunoSEQ multiplex PCR reads through MiXCR, listing each CDR3 protein once. This sample carries approximately 220,000 distinct CDR3 sequences, more than 85% of them seen once, and the ten largest clones take 0.082%. This entry comes from a study of CD8 T cells in Susac syndrome. Regarding the study as a whole: It was acknowledged in the study that the number of individuals who were included in its TCR sequencing and HLA analysis was relatively small.

The CDR3 has 15 residues. The germline V and J ends were trimmed by 1 base and 5 bases, with 17 bases remaining between them. CDR1 and CDR2 from the germline V gene are GTSNPN and SVGIG (reference sequence). The TCR comes from a human donor with multiple sclerosis. The specimen was CD4+ T cells from PBMCs. The V and J genes are TRBV30 and TRBJ1-2, with D possibly being TRBD1 (5 bases). The CDR3 DNA reads TGTGCCTGGAGTGCACCCAGGGACGGAGGGTATGGCTACACCTTC. This sequence encodes CAWSAPRDGGYGYTF.